A single T cell receptor beta chain is shown here with its context. Antigen specificity is unknown. CD45RO-negative cells were positively selected for CCR7, leaving out terminally differentiated effector memory CD45RA+ cells. These data come from a study of shared clonotypes between healthy human individuals. Points from the study as a whole: Non-shared clonotypes had lower generation probabilities than those shared by all four donors.

Method: immunoSEQ multiplex PCR; TCRdb's copy keeps in-frame clones and lacks some. The repertoire holds around 2,100,000 clones, with approximately 94% as singletons. Sample: naive CD8+ T cells sorted from blood. The sequence was obtained from a young man in good health.

DNA of the CDR3: TGTGCCAGCAGACCGGGATCATACTACGAGCAGTACTTC. Translated, it gives CASRPGSYYEQYF. The rearrangement uses TRBV27 and TRBJ2-7, with a weak D call TRBD2 (5 bases). The CDR3 is 13 amino acids. Trimming cost V 6 bases and J 3 bases, with 12 bases left between them. The germline V gene has CDR1 MNHEY and CDR2 SMNVEV (reference sequence).